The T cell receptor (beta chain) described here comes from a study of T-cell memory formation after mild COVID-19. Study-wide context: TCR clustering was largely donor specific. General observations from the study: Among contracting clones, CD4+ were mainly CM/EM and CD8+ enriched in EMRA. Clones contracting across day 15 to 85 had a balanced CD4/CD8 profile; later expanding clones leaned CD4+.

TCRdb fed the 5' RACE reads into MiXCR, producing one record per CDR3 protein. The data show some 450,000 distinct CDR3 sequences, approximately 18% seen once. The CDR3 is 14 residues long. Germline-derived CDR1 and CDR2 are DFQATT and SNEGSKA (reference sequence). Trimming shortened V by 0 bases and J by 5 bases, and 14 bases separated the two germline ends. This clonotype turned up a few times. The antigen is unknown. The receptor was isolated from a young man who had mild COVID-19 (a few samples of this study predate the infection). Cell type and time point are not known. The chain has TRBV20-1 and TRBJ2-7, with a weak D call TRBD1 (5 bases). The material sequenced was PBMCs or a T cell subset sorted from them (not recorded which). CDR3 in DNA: TGCAGTGCTAGAGATCGGGCAGGGCGGCACGAGCAGTACGTC. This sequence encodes CSARDRAGRHEQYV.